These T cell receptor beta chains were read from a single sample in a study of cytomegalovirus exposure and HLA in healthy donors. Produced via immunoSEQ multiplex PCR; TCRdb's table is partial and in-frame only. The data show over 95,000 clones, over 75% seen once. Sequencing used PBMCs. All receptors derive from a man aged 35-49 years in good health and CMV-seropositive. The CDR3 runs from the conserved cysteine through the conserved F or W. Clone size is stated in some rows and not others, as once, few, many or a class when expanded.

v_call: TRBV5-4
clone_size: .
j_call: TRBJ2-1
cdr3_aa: CASSLGASNEQFF

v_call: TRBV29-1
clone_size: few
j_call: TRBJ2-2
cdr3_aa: CSARSVGNTGELFF

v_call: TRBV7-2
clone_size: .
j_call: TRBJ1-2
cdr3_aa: CASSPSGQGNYGYTF

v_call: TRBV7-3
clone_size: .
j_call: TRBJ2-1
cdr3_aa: CASSPTRTSGINEQFF

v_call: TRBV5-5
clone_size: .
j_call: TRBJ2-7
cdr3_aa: CASSPGQGIYEQYF

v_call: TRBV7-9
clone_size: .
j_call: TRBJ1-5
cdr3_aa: CSSSWGGPNQPQHF

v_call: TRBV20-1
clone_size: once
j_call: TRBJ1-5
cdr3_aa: CSGGDQPQHF

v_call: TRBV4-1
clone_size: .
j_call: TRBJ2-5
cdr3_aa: CASSEHRDRQETQYF

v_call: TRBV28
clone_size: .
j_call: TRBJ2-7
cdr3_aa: CASRSLNLLLYEQYF

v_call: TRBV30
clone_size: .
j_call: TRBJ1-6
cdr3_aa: CAWSVGDRVTNSPLHF

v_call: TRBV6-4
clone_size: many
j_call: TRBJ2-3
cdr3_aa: CASSEAGGTDTQYF

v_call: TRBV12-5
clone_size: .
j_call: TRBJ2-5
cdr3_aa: CASGLVVAGGDETQYF

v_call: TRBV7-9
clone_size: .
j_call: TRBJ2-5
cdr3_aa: CASRYRGDGIIETQYF

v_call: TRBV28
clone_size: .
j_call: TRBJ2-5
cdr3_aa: CASFSGTGPREQYF

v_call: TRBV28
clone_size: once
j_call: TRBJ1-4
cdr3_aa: CASIQGGEEKLFF

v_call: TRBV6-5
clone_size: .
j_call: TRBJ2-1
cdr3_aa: CASSAPRGGAHEQFF

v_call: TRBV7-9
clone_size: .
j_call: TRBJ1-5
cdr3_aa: CSSSLEYNKPQHF

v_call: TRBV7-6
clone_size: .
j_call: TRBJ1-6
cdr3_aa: CASSLDSRVANSPLHF

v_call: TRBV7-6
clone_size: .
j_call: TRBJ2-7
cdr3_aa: CASSTGQGSYEQYF

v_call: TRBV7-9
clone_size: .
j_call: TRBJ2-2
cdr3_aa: CASSPGQLNTGELFF

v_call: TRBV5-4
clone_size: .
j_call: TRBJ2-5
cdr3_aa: CASSFGQAFQETQYF

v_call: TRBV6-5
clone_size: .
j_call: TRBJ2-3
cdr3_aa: CASSYWGGRADTQYF

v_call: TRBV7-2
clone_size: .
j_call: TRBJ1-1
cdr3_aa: CASSSLPGARNTEAFF